The 16 T cell receptor beta chains given below trace back to one sample, sequenced in a study of coeliac disease. Profiled with immunoSEQ multiplex PCR; TCRdb holds only in-frame clones, not every one. This sample has some 8,700 clones; under 65% occur once, and the top ten carry around 10%. The sample consisted of intraepithelial lymphocytes from the gut. The receptor set was obtained from a woman aged 60-70 years with celiac disease.

The chain carries TRBV7-3 and TRBJ2-3; 8 positions agree with TRBD2. Germline V gene sequence: CDR1 SGHTA, CDR2 FQGTGA. V was clipped by 3 bases and J by 6 bases; unmatched bases: 14. This CDR3 has 17 amino acids. The CDR3 protein is CASSFNPRGRNSDTQYF. For the CDR3, the DNA is TGTGCCAGCAGCTTTAATCCGCGCGGGAGGAACTCCGATACGCAGTATTTT.

The table lists this clone with a count of one. The chain joins TRBV6-5 to TRBJ2-7, with 9 bases identical to TRBD1. In germline, CDR1 is MNHEY, CDR2 SVGAGI. Trimming at V came to 0 bases and at J to 0 bases, leaving 0 bases not matched to a gene. This CDR3 is 15 amino acids long. In DNA form, the CDR3 reads TGTGCCAGCAGTTACTCGGACAGGGGCTCCTACGAGCAGTACTTC. Encoded protein: CASSYSDRGSYEQYF.

The chain joins TRBV7-8 to TRBJ2-1, with 7 nucleotides matching TRBD2. The V gene's germline CDR1 is SGHVS and CDR2 FQNEAQ. Unmatched junction bases numbered 11, after V lost 1 base and J lost 5 bases. The CDR3 has 17 residues. CDR3 region: CASSLGVRSGENNEQFF. The CDR3 DNA is TGTGCCAGCAGCTTAGGAGTAAGGAGCGGGGAGAACAATGAGCAGTTCTTC.

The chain has TRBV5-1 and TRBJ1-4; D gene unclear. V lost 2 bases and J lost 8, with 13 bases in between. This CDR3 is 14 amino acids long. The germline V gene has CDR1 SGHRS and CDR2 YFSETQ. The CDR3 region is CASSFGVPKEKLFF. The CDR3 DNA reads as TGCGCCAGCAGCTTCGGGGTCCCGAAGGAAAAACTGTTTTTT.

This chain joins TRBV5-1 and TRBJ1-1; D uncertain. This CDR3 is 15 amino acids long. V was cut by 4 bases and J by 2 bases, with 15 bases left in between. Germline CDR1 and CDR2: SGHRS and YFSETQ. The CDR3: CASSQSRLLNTEAFF. In nucleotides, the CDR3 is TGCGCCAGCAGCCAATCACGGTTATTAAACACTGAAGCTTTCTTT.

This clone was detected a few times. The V call is TRBV7-9, the J call TRBJ2-1, with TRBD2 as a possible D gene (5 bases). Trimming shortened V by 3 bases and J by 4 bases, and 13 bases separated the two germline ends. CDR3 length: 15 residues. Germline V CDR1 and CDR2: SEHNR, FQNEAQ (reference sequence). The CDR3 nucleotides are TGTGCCAGCAGCTTCAGGACTGGTCCGTACAATGAGCAGTTCTTC. Protein: CASSFRTGPYNEQFF.

This sequence joins TRBV15 and TRBJ1-5; D perhaps matches TRBD1 (6 bases). The CDR3 contains 16 residues. Germline CDR1 and CDR2: LNHNV and YYDKDF (reference sequence). V lost 4 bases, J lost 5 bases, and 18 bases lay in between. The CDR3 reads CATSTLLRGWDQPQHF. The CDR3 DNA follows: TGTGCCACCAGCACTCTTCTTAGGGGGTGGGATCAGCCCCAGCATTTT.

This rearrangement joins TRBV6-5 to TRBJ2-5; tentatively, D is TRBD2 (5 bases). Germline V gives CDR1 MNHEY, CDR2 SVGAGI. V was trimmed by 2 bases and J by 3 bases, leaving 13 bases between them. CDR3 size: 15 residues. DNA for the CDR3: TGTGCCAGCAGTTACGGGGTAGCGCTTAAAGAGACCCAGTACTTC. Amino acids: CASSYGVALKETQYF.

The genes are TRBV7-9 and TRBJ2-2, with 8 bases fitting TRBD1. This CDR3 comprises 16 residues. With V trimmed by 5 bases and J by 0 bases, 5 bases remained unmatched. Per the germline V gene, CDR1 is SEHNR and CDR2 is FQNEAQ (reference sequence). The CDR3 reads CASSPRTGTNTGELFF. CDR3 nucleotide sequence: TGTGCCAGCAGCCCGAGGACAGGGACGAACACCGGGGAGCTGTTTTTT.

This clone has more than one count but fewer than ten. The chain links TRBV6-1 to TRBJ2-7, with D perhaps TRBD1 (5 bases). Germline V CDR1 and CDR2: MNHNS, SASEGT. The V end was cut by 10 bases, the J end by 4 bases, with 17 bases between. This CDR3 contains 13 residues. DNA for the CDR3: TGTGCCACCCTCGACAGAACCCGTTACGAGCAGTACTTC. Amino acid sequence: CATLDRTRYEQYF.

The V gene is TRBV7-3, the J gene TRBJ2-1; 9 bases align to TRBD2. The V gene's germline CDR1 is SGHTA and CDR2 FQGTGA. This CDR3 comprises 17 residues. J gave up 5 bases and V 5 bases, and 13 bases lay outside the gene matches. Written as DNA, the CDR3 is TGTGCCAGCAGCCGCACGGCCGGGACTAGCCTCAACAATGAGCAGTTCTTC. This encodes CASSRTAGTSLNNEQFF.

V and J are TRBV19 and TRBJ1-2; D uncertain. Trimming took 3 bases from V and 3 from J, leaving 14 bases between them. The length of the CDR3 is 15 residues. CDR1 LNHDA and CDR2 SQIVND come from the germline V gene (reference sequence). CDR3 nucleotides: TGTGCCAGTAGTATCGTACAGCTCGGGGACTATGGCTACACCTTC. Its translation is CASSIVQLGDYGYTF.

CDR3 DNA sequence: TGTGCCAGCTCACCGGGGGGGCCACAGCCCCAGCATTTT. Amino acid sequence: CASSPGGPQPQHF. The J gene is TRBJ1-5, the V gene TRBV18, with D perhaps matching TRBD1 (6 bases). This CDR3 is built from 13 residues. Germline V CDR1 and CDR2: KGHSH, LQKENI. With 3 bases removed from V and 7 bases from J, the gap between germline ends came to 10 bases.

The chain couples TRBV9 to TRBJ2-2; D might be TRBD2 (6 bases). The CDR3 totals 16 residues. The V and J ends lost 0 bases and 6 bases respectively, with 15 bases between them. Looked up from germline, CDR1 is SGDLS and CDR2 is YYNGEE. The CDR3: CASSVGGGPDAGELFF. The CDR3 nucleotides are TGTGCCAGCAGCGTAGGCGGAGGGCCCGATGCCGGGGAGCTGTTTTTT. The variable domain in full, with the rest retrieved from reference TRBV9 and TRBJ2-2, is DSGVTQTPKHLITATGQRVTLRCSPRSGDLSVYWYQQSLDQGLQFLIQYYNGEERAKGNILERFSAQQFPDLHSELNLSSLELGDSALYFCASSVGGGPDAGELFFGEGSRLTVL.

The V gene is TRBV5-7, the J gene TRBJ2-1, with a possible D match to TRBD1 (6 bases). TRBV5-7 falls under the ORF class, with uncertain function. V was trimmed by 4 bases and J by 4 bases, leaving 15 bases between them. The CDR3 sequence is 15 residues long. The CDR3 here is CASSGIARGYNEQFF. CDR3 in DNA: TGTGCCAGCAGCGGAATAGCGAGGGGGTACAATGAGCAGTTCTTC.

The rearrangement links TRBV29-1 to TRBJ2-5; D is perhaps TRBD1 (6 bases). Germline CDR1 is SQVTM and CDR2 is ANQGSEA. The CDR3 has 15 residues. Trimming left V 6 bases short and J 7 bases short, with 24 bases between. The CDR3 is CSVGQTGTKQGTQYF. CDR3 sequence (DNA): TGCAGCGTAGGGCAGACCGGGACCAAACAGGGGACCCAGTACTTC. The whole variable domain, filled in from reference TRBV29-1 and TRBJ2-5, reads SAVISQKPSRDICQRGTSLTIQCQVDSQVTMMFWYRQQPGQSLTLIATANQGSEATYESGFVIDKFPISRPNLTFSTLTVSNMSPEDSSIYLCSVGQTGTKQGTQYFGPGTRLLVL.